Listed below are T cell receptor beta chains from one sample, sequenced in a study of cytomegalovirus exposure and HLA in healthy donors. Repertoires were generated with immunoSEQ multiplex PCR, while TCRdb's copy carries only in-frame clones and drops some. The data show about 190,000 clones, roughly three quarters seen once. The specimen sequenced was PBMCs. The receptors stem from a young woman in good health and CMV-seronegative. Each CDR3 is given with its conserved first and last residue. The D gene is left open where the match is weak. Size is stated for part of the rows, as once, few or many counts, or as a class when the clone is expanded.

CDR3 DNA	CDR3 protein	D gene	V gene	J gene	clone size
TGTGCCAGCAGTTACGGGGAGTCCGGAAACACCATATATTTT	CASSYGESGNTIYF	.	TRBV6-6	TRBJ1-3	once
TGTGCCAGCAGCTTAGCCCCACCAGGGACAGCTAACTATGGCTACACCTTC	CASSLAPPGTANYGYTF	TRBD1	TRBV7-3	TRBJ1-2	once
TGTGCCAGCAGTTACGCAGGGGGGAACACTGAAGCTTTCTTT	CASSYAGGNTEAFF	TRBD1	TRBV6-5	TRBJ1-1	.
TGTGCCAGCAACAACTGGGACAGTAATTCACCCCTCCACTTT	CASNNWDSNSPLHF	TRBD1	TRBV13	TRBJ1-6	.
TGCAGCGTTGAAGTCGGCAGGGAAAAGGCCGGGGAGCTGTTTTTT	CSVEVGREKAGELFF	.	TRBV29-1	TRBJ2-2	.
TGTGCCAGTAGTAGATCAAGGGAGTACGAGCAGTACTTC	CASSRSREYEQYF	.	TRBV19	TRBJ2-7	.
TGTGCCAGCAGCTTCTCTGACAGGGGTTCTTTCTTT	CASSFSDRGSFF	TRBD1	TRBV5-6	TRBJ1-1	few
TGTGCCAGCATCTCCGACAGCTATGGCTACACCTTC	CASISDSYGYTF	.	TRBV2	TRBJ1-2	.
TGTGCCAGCAGCTCCCCCCGGGGATCCTCACCCCTCCACTTT	CASSSPRGSSPLHF	.	TRBV27	TRBJ1-6	.
TGTGCCAGCAGTGGAAAGCCGGGACATCGAAAAGGCTACACCTTC	CASSGKPGHRKGYTF	.	TRBV2	TRBJ1-2	.
TGTGCCAGCAGCGCCAGGGGGCTGAGCTCTGGGGCCAACGTCCTGACTTTC	CASSARGLSSGANVLTF	TRBD1	TRBV9	TRBJ2-6	.
TGTGCCAGCAGCAACGAAGAGGACAGGGGGTCGGGAAACACCATATATTTT	CASSNEEDRGSGNTIYF	TRBD1	TRBV7-9	TRBJ1-3	few